One sample yielded the 28 T cell receptor beta chains listed below, sequenced in a study of OX40 agonist ivuxolimab in advanced cancers. Libraries were prepared by immunoSEQ multiplex PCR; TCRdb keeps only in-frame clonotypes and omits some of them. The sample records 70,000 to 95,000 clones, approximately 91% being singletons. The sequences come from CD4+ or CD8+ T cells sorted from blood, collected in a trial of the OX40 agonist ivuxolimab. All receptors come from an adult with an advanced solid tumor such as melanoma, head and neck, liver or kidney cancer.

This chain joins TRBV15 and TRBJ2-7; D may be TRBD2 (7 bases). Germline CDR1 reads LNHNV; CDR2 reads YYDKDF (reference sequence). This CDR3 region has 14 residues. V was clipped by 9 bases and J by 2 bases, with 17 bases between them. The CDR3 here is CATLKDGGPYEQYF. The CDR3, as DNA: TGTGCCACTTTAAAGGACGGGGGGCCCTACGAGCAGTACTTC.

The gene calls are TRBV5-4 and TRBJ2-7; 10 bases map to TRBD2. Germline CDR1 is SGHNT and CDR2 is YYREEE (reference sequence). V lost 5 bases and J lost 5; bases outside the gene matches: 10. CDR3 length: 15 residues. CDR3 in amino acids: CASRNPSGGVHEQYF. In nucleotides, the CDR3 is TGTGCCAGCAGGAATCCTAGCGGGGGTGTGCACGAGCAGTACTTC.

The chain combines TRBV7-2 with TRBJ2-1, with D uncertain. The V gene lost 7 bases and the J gene lost 0 bases, with 10 bases spanning the gap. The CDR3 sequence is 14 residues long. In germline, CDR1 is SGHTA, CDR2 FQGNSA. This chain's CDR3 is CASTLISSYNEQFF. DNA of the CDR3: TGTGCCAGCACCCTAATAAGCTCCTACAATGAGCAGTTCTTC.

The chain has TRBV9 and TRBJ2-7; TRBD1 might be the D (5 bases). Trimming pared 0 bases from V and 7 bases from J, leaving 23 bases between. Germline CDR1 is SGDLS and CDR2 is YYNGEE. This CDR3 has 17 residues. CDR3 region: CASSVGLGQGARVEQYF. DNA of the CDR3: TGTGCCAGCAGCGTAGGTCTAGGGCAGGGTGCCCGAGTGGAGCAGTACTTC.

The DNA of the CDR3 is TGTGCCAGCAGCAACGACAGGGAGTGGGGAAACACCATATATTTT. This encodes CASSNDREWGNTIYF. The chain has TRBV6-5 and TRBJ1-3, with 7 bases identical to TRBD1. Germline V gene lookup returns CDR1 MNHEY and CDR2 SVGAGI. The length of the CDR3 is 15 residues. V was pared by 6 bases and J by 4 bases, with 9 bases of the junction left unmatched.

The V gene is TRBV27, the J gene TRBJ2-2, with TRBD1 matching 7 bases. The CDR3 loop spans 16 amino acids. V dropped 6 bases and J dropped 4; count of bases not matched to a gene: 11. CDR1 and CDR2 (germline): MNHEY, SMNVEV (reference sequence). CDR3 in DNA: TGTGCCAGCAGATTCACCCCGACAGGGATCACCGGGGAGCTGTTTTTT. It is translated as CASRFTPTGITGELFF.

Judged by abundance, this clone is medium-sized. The rearrangement joins TRBV27 to TRBJ1-2; D unclear. Trimming shortened V by 2 bases and J by 4 bases, and 17 bases separated the two germline ends. CDR3 length equals 16 residues. Per germline, CDR1 MNHEY and CDR2 SMNVEV (reference sequence). The CDR3 nucleotides are TGTGCCAGCAGTTTAGAAGGTCCAGGTTGGAGCTATGGCTACACCTTC. Its translation is CASSLEGPGWSYGYTF.

This clone showed up just once. This chain joins TRBV29-1 and TRBJ2-7, with D perhaps matching TRBD2 (5 bases). V dropped 4 bases and J dropped 6 bases, with 16 bases sitting between them. Per germline, CDR1 SQVTM and CDR2 ANQGSEA. There are 13 residues in the CDR3. The CDR3 loop is CSVVEVIGVEQYF. CDR3 bases: TGCAGCGTTGTCGAAGTTATCGGGGTCGAGCAGTACTTC.

This chain links TRBV6-1 with TRBJ1-1; 8 nucleotides line up with TRBD1. J gave up 5 bases and V 6 bases, and 8 bases lay outside the gene matches. Germline V gene lookup returns CDR1 MNHNS and CDR2 SASEGT. This CDR3 is 14 amino acids long. The CDR3 sequence: CASRADRVATEAFF. The CDR3 DNA follows: TGTGCCAGCAGAGCGGACAGGGTGGCGACTGAAGCTTTCTTT.

The chain carries TRBV18 and TRBJ2-7, with a tentative D call TRBD2 (5 bases). This CDR3 contains 13 residues. V was trimmed by 3 bases and J by 5 bases, leaving 11 bases between them. CDR1 is KGHSH, CDR2 LQKENI, per germline. DNA of the CDR3: TGTGCCAGCTCACCCCCCCTCGGGGACGAGCAGTACTTC. Its protein product is CASSPPLGDEQYF.

The rearrangement joins TRBV2 to TRBJ2-7; D remains unclear. Germline-derived CDR1 and CDR2 are SNHLY and FYNNEI. This CDR3 has 14 amino acids. V was shortened by 10 bases and J by 0 bases, with 16 bases between the two germline ends. In DNA, the CDR3 is TGTGCCACCCAGGTGAGGCCGAGCTCCTACGAGCAGTACTTC. This gives the protein CATQVRPSSYEQYF.

The J gene is TRBJ1-2, the V gene TRBV7-2, with a tentative D call TRBD1 (5 bases). The V and J ends lost 1 base and 7 bases respectively, with 7 bases between them. The CDR3 consists of 12 residues. Germline loops: CDR1 SGHTA, CDR2 FQGNSA. CDR3 loop: CASSLDGGGYTF. Written as DNA, the CDR3 is TGTGCCAGCAGCTTAGATGGGGGTGGCTACACCTTC.

This chain joins TRBV18 and TRBJ1-1; 11 bases line up with TRBD1. This CDR3 is 17 amino acids long. In germline, CDR1 is KGHSH, CDR2 LQKENI. The ends lost 6 bases at V and 3 bases at J; junction bases unmatched: 12. CDR3 amino acids: CASSTDRGRFIDTEAFF. The CDR3 DNA reads TGTGCCAGCTCGACGGACAGGGGGCGTTTCATCGACACTGAAGCTTTCTTT.

The chain carries TRBV9 and TRBJ2-3, with D possibly being TRBD1 (6 bases). The CDR3 covers 15 residues. CDR1 and CDR2 from the germline V gene are SGDLS and YYNGEE. The germline V and J ends were trimmed by 0 bases and 3 bases, with 11 bases remaining between them. DNA for the CDR3: TGTGCCAGCAGCGTAGAAGGCAGGGGAACAGATACGCAGTATTTT. The encoded protein is CASSVEGRGTDTQYF.

V and J are TRBV21-1 and TRBJ1-2; no check of the table's D call, TRBD1, against the DNA was made. TRBV21-1 is termed a pseudogene. This CDR3 has 14 amino acids. CDR3: CASSSGERNYGYTF. The CDR3 DNA follows: TGTGCCAGCAGCTCAGGGGAACGGAACTATGGCTACACCTTC.

V and J are TRBV30 and TRBJ2-7; a possible D gene is TRBD2 (6 bases). This CDR3 region has 13 residues. CDR1 and CDR2 (germline): GTSNPN, SVGIG (reference sequence). V lost 5 bases and J 1 base, leaving 12 bases between the germline ends. In nucleotides, the CDR3 is TGTGCCTGGGAGCGGGCCCTATCCTACGAGCAGTACTTC. Amino acids: CAWERALSYEQYF.

The chain recombines TRBV4-1 with TRBJ1-4; D is uncertain. The germline V gene has CDR1 MGHRA and CDR2 YSYEKL. CDR3 length: 13 residues. V lost 3 bases and J lost 4, with 6 bases in between. The CDR3: CASSQDGNEKLFF. For the CDR3, the DNA is TGCGCCAGCAGCCAGGACGGTAATGAAAAACTGTTTTTT.

The J gene is TRBJ1-3, the V gene TRBV4-3; 10 positions match TRBD1. CDR1 and CDR2 (germline): LGHNA, YSLEER. The CDR3 extends over 16 amino acids. V gave up 0 bases and J gave up 7 bases; unmatched junction bases: 6. The CDR3 bases are TGCGCCAGCAGCCAAGACGGGACAGGGGCGGACAACACCATATATTTT. Its protein product is CASSQDGTGADNTIYF.

The gene calls are TRBV20-1 and TRBJ2-5; unclear D gene. Germline V gene lookup returns CDR1 DFQATT and CDR2 SNEGSKA (reference sequence). V lost 3 bases and J lost 4, with 6 bases in between. This CDR3 comprises 11 residues. As DNA, the CDR3 is TGCAGTGCTAGTCCCGCAGAGACCCAGTACTTC. Its translation: CSASPAETQYF.

The gene calls are TRBV27 and TRBJ2-2; D is unclear. There are 15 residues in the CDR3. The germline V gene has CDR1 MNHEY and CDR2 SMNVEV (reference sequence). V lost 2 bases and J lost 4, with 11 bases in between. In nucleotides, the CDR3 is TGTGCCAGCAGTTTAATAGGCACCACCACCGGGGAGCTGTTTTTT. Amino acid sequence: CASSLIGTTTGELFF.

The rearrangement joins TRBV27 to TRBJ1-6; D ambiguous. Per germline, CDR1 MNHEY and CDR2 SMNVEV (reference sequence). This CDR3 contains 15 residues. V was cut by 5 bases and J by 0 bases, with 8 bases left in between. CDR3 protein: CASSPQSSYNSPLHF. The CDR3 nucleotides read TGTGCCAGCAGTCCACAGAGCTCCTATAATTCACCCCTCCACTTT.

The rearrangement joins TRBV30 to TRBJ2-3; 9 nucleotides agree with TRBD2. V lost 1 base, J lost 5 bases, and 4 bases stayed unmatched. This CDR3 spans 14 amino acids. The germline V gene encodes CDR1 GTSNPN and CDR2 SVGIG (reference sequence). CDR3 DNA: TGTGCCTGGAGTGGACTAGCGGCGGGAGATACGCAGTATTTT. It encodes CAWSGLAAGDTQYF. Together with reference TRBV30 and TRBJ2-3, the CDR3 gives the full variable domain: SQTIHQWPATLVQPVGSPLSLECTVEGTSNPNLYWYRQAAGRGLQLLFYSVGIGQISSEVPQNLSASRPQDRQFILSSKKLLLSDSGFYLCAWSGLAAGDTQYFGPGTRLTVL.

V is TRBV5-1 and J is TRBJ2-7; tentatively, D is TRBD1 (7 bases). Germline V CDR1 and CDR2: SGHRS, YFSETQ. The CDR3 is 14 residues long. With 4 bases removed from V and 6 bases from J, the gap between germline ends came to 17 bases. CDR3 in DNA: TGCGCCAGCAGCCCCGGAGGGACAGATCGCGAGCAGTACTTC. This sequence encodes CASSPGGTDREQYF.

The rearrangement links TRBV7-2 to TRBJ2-3; possible D gene TRBD2, 5 bases. Germline values: CDR1 SGHTA, CDR2 FQGNSA. The CDR3 is 17 amino acids. The ends were cut back, 5 bases at V and 5 bases at J, with 23 bases in the middle. CDR3 in amino acids: CASSPRGTYADLDTQYF. The CDR3 DNA reads TGTGCCAGCAGCCCCCGGGGAACCTACGCAGACTTAGATACGCAGTATTTT.

This clone has more than one count but fewer than ten. The CDR3 spells CASRQGEFEKLFF. Written as DNA, the CDR3 is TGCGCCAGCCGACAGGGGGAGTTTGAAAAACTGTTTTTT. This rearrangement joins TRBV10-1 to TRBJ1-4; 9 nucleotides align to TRBD1. The V and J ends lost 8 bases and 7 bases, in that order; junction bases with no gene match: 5. CDR3 length: 13 residues. Germline V gene lookup returns CDR1 WNHNN and CDR2 SYGVQD (reference sequence).

This chain uses TRBV7-9 with TRBJ1-5; D ambiguous. Trimming removed 3 bases at V and 9 bases at J, with 12 bases between. Germline values: CDR1 SEHNR, CDR2 FQNEAQ (reference sequence). This CDR3 region has 13 residues. The CDR3 region is CASSLSSGWPQHF. CDR3 nucleotide sequence: TGTGCCAGCAGCTTGTCGTCCGGATGGCCCCAGCATTTT.

This clone was detected once. The gene calls are TRBV15 and TRBJ1-2; maybe TRBD1 (5 bases). There are 18 residues in the CDR3. Trimming stripped 0 bases from V and 0 bases from J, with 17 bases between. In germline, CDR1 is LNHNV, CDR2 YYDKDF (reference sequence). The CDR3 loop reads CATSREGVGNPANYGYTF. The CDR3 DNA is TGTGCCACCAGCAGAGAGGGGGTCGGGAACCCAGCTAACTATGGCTACACCTTC.

The chain carries TRBV7-6 and TRBJ2-7, with TRBD2 matching 7 bases. V trimming: 5 bases; J trimming: 5 bases; junction bases outside the gene matches: 9. Germline V gene data show CDR1 as SGHVS and CDR2 as FNYEAQ. This CDR3 comprises 14 residues. CDR3 sequence: CASSQRGGNNEQYF. CDR3 coding DNA: TGTGCCAGCAGCCAGCGGGGAGGGAACAACGAGCAGTACTTC.